The rows below give T cell receptor beta chains drawn from one sample of a study of T cell repertoires in cytomegalovirus infection. Each CDR3 protein gets one entry after TCRdb re-called the reads with MiXCR. This repertoire shows some 220,000 distinct CDR3 sequences, roughly two fifths found once; its top ten account for 55% to 60%. Their antigens remain unidentified. The specimen comprised CD8+ T cells from cultured PBMCs, sampled from culture after CMV antigen stimulation. These TCRs come from a human donor in good health (CMV status not recorded). Some clones in this sample may be carry-over from other donors' samples. The conserved cysteine and the conserved F or W are not part of the CDR3 here. Clone size, where shown, is once, few, many, or a class for clones that have expanded.

abundance: -
v_gene: TRBV6-5
j_gene: TRBJ2-7
CDR3aa: ASRTSGTELEQY

abundance: -
v_gene: TRBV7-6
j_gene: TRBJ2-3
CDR3aa: ASSSGGAADTQY

abundance: few
v_gene: TRBV27
j_gene: TRBJ1-2
CDR3aa: ASHPLGGTANYGYT

abundance: -
v_gene: TRBV6-5
j_gene: TRBJ1-2
CDR3aa: ASSYSSGGYGYT

abundance: -
v_gene: TRBV6-2/TRBV6-3
j_gene: TRBJ1-5
CDR3aa: ASRHTGQRNQPQH

abundance: few
v_gene: TRBV29-1
j_gene: TRBJ2-1
CDR3aa: SVPLVGSYNEQF

abundance: -
v_gene: TRBV20-1
j_gene: TRBJ2-5
CDR3aa: SAEGFTGETQY

abundance: few
v_gene: TRBV7-8
j_gene: TRBJ2-5
CDR3aa: ASSLELAGVIKETQY

abundance: few
v_gene: TRBV12-3/TRBV12-4
j_gene: TRBJ1-1
CDR3aa: ASSFGATEAF

abundance: -
v_gene: TRBV6-6
j_gene: TRBJ1-1
CDR3aa: ASSVQGSNTEAF

abundance: -
v_gene: TRBV7-9
j_gene: TRBJ2-3
CDR3aa: ASSPRAAQDLVSQY

abundance: -
v_gene: TRBV2
j_gene: TRBJ2-7
CDR3aa: ATQGQGATHEQY

abundance: -
v_gene: TRBV5-6
j_gene: TRBJ1-5
CDR3aa: ASSDRDRGRNQPQH

abundance: -
v_gene: TRBV27
j_gene: TRBJ2-5
CDR3aa: ASSPQGGDETQY

abundance: few
v_gene: TRBV11-2
j_gene: TRBJ1-5
CDR3aa: ASSLEGFGNQPQH

abundance: -
v_gene: TRBV4-2
j_gene: TRBJ2-4
CDR3aa: ASSQGKAGAKNIQY

abundance: -
v_gene: TRBV5-5
j_gene: TRBJ1-2
CDR3aa: ASSLWGTSGYT

abundance: -
v_gene: TRBV14
j_gene: TRBJ2-3
CDR3aa: ASSQENGRIDTQY

abundance: few
v_gene: TRBV7-9
j_gene: TRBJ2-3
CDR3aa: ASSPQAGEMTDTQY

abundance: few
v_gene: TRBV27
j_gene: TRBJ2-5
CDR3aa: ASSIVGGERGETQY

abundance: few
v_gene: TRBV28
j_gene: TRBJ2-1
CDR3aa: ASSFMFGSDNEQF

abundance: -
v_gene: TRBV7-3
j_gene: TRBJ1-6
CDR3aa: ASSLTRRGLGNSPLH

abundance: -
v_gene: TRBV7-9
j_gene: TRBJ1-3
CDR3aa: ASRPPDGNTIY

abundance: -
v_gene: TRBV12-5
j_gene: TRBJ2-5
CDR3aa: ASGFPYRTFRRGTQY

abundance: -
v_gene: TRBV20-1
j_gene: TRBJ2-6
CDR3aa: SARDHGAPQPSGANVLT

abundance: few
v_gene: TRBV19
j_gene: TRBJ2-7
CDR3aa: ASGYRGSHEQY

abundance: few
v_gene: TRBV12-3/TRBV12-4
j_gene: TRBJ2-5
CDR3aa: ASSPWDSQETQY

abundance: few
v_gene: TRBV27
j_gene: TRBJ1-5
CDR3aa: ASSPRTGHQPQH

abundance: many
v_gene: TRBV7-6
j_gene: TRBJ2-7
CDR3aa: ASSLTREQY

abundance: -
v_gene: TRBV6-6
j_gene: TRBJ2-1
CDR3aa: ASSRPGWGSYNEQF

abundance: -
v_gene: TRBV24-1
j_gene: TRBJ2-1
CDR3aa: ATSDPTGPNEQF

abundance: -
v_gene: TRBV7-3
j_gene: TRBJ1-1
CDR3aa: ASSPVQNTEAF

abundance: -
v_gene: TRBV7-2
j_gene: TRBJ2-7
CDR3aa: ASSTTSGGWYEQY

abundance: few
v_gene: TRBV6-6
j_gene: TRBJ1-1
CDR3aa: ASSQYRGSTEAF

abundance: -
v_gene: TRBV27
j_gene: TRBJ1-1
CDR3aa: ASSLTQGTLNTEAF

abundance: -
v_gene: TRBV27
j_gene: TRBJ2-7
CDR3aa: ASSPPGREGFEQY

abundance: -
v_gene: TRBV12-3/TRBV12-4
j_gene: TRBJ2-7
CDR3aa: ASRRTSFYEQY

abundance: few
v_gene: TRBV14
j_gene: TRBJ2-1
CDR3aa: ASSHKTGAGEVKF

abundance: few
v_gene: TRBV12-3/TRBV12-4
j_gene: TRBJ2-1
CDR3aa: ASSALGTSVYNEQF

abundance: few
v_gene: TRBV27
j_gene: TRBJ2-7
CDR3aa: ASSLSGSSSYEQY

abundance: -
v_gene: TRBV29-1
j_gene: TRBJ2-1
CDR3aa: SVLGLADYSSYNEQF

abundance: -
v_gene: TRBV11-2
j_gene: TRBJ2-5
CDR3aa: ASSSQGAQETQY

abundance: many
v_gene: TRBV7-8
j_gene: TRBJ2-1
CDR3aa: ASSPTGPSSYNEQF

abundance: -
v_gene: TRBV5-1
j_gene: TRBJ1-4
CDR3aa: ASSLDRGPTEEKLF

abundance: -
v_gene: TRBV11-2
j_gene: TRBJ1-6
CDR3aa: ASNTFPPGRNNSPLH

abundance: -
v_gene: TRBV29-1
j_gene: TRBJ2-7
CDR3aa: SVGQGLVPEQY

abundance: -
v_gene: TRBV6-1
j_gene: TRBJ1-5
CDR3aa: ASKGKGGRPQH

abundance: -
v_gene: TRBV19
j_gene: TRBJ1-1
CDR3aa: ASGPTYGPQGTEAF